This T cell receptor beta chain was sequenced during a study of circulating and synovial CD4+ cells in juvenile arthritis. V gave up 2 bases and J gave up 5 bases; unmatched junction bases: 6. The CDR3 is 18 amino acids. Germline values: CDR1 SGHTA, CDR2 FQGTGA. General study results and limits: CPL versus bulk CD4 samples: T cell genome counts differed by at least an order of magnitude.

On this clone itself: Its antigen is unidentified.

The protocol was immunoSEQ multiplex PCR, while the TCRdb copy is restricted to in-frame clones and leaves out a portion. The table includes about 34,000 clones, roughly 95% detected once. The sequenced sample consisted of CD4+ T cells from blood. This TCR came from a human donor with juvenile idiopathic arthritis. The chain carries TRBV7-3 and TRBJ2-1; 16 positions agree with TRBD2. CDR3 in amino acids: CASSLGTSGGAFNNEQFF. Written as DNA, the CDR3 is TGTGCCAGCAGCTTAGGGACTAGCGGGGGGGCCTTTAACAATGAGCAGTTCTTC. The variable domain in full, with the rest retrieved from reference TRBV7-3 and TRBJ2-1, is GAGVSQTPSNKVTEKGKYVELRCDPISGHTALYWYRQSLGQGPEFLIYFQGTGAADDSGLPNDRFFAVRPEGSVSTLKIQRTERGDSAVYLCASSLGTSGGAFNNEQFFGPGTRLTVL.